This T cell receptor (beta chain) was sequenced in a study of blood T cell repertoires in COVID-19. Study-wide background: Acute and convalescent COVID-19 samples came from the United States, Italy and Spain.

Original data processing: Researchers report that nucleated cell counts were estimated from reference gene primer amplification. The method was immunoSEQ multiplex PCR; TCRdb's version includes in-frame clones alone and lacks a portion of them. Clonal size and the V and J genes are those of that table, whereas D and trimming came from the DNA. Among under 150,000 clones listed, 80% to 90% were seen once. This clone was recorded only once. Between the trimmed V and J ends, which lost 6 bases and 0 bases, there was a span of 8 bases. CDR3 length equals 13 residues. Germline CDR1 reads ENHRY; CDR2 reads SYGVKD.

Material for sequencing was peripheral blood. The chain is built from TRBV10-3 and TRBJ1-1, with D unclear. This clonotype originated in a middle-aged man with acute or convalescent COVID-19. This chain's CDR3 is CAIRRELNTEAFF. CDR3 nucleotide sequence: TGTGCCATCAGGCGGGAACTGAACACTGAAGCTTTCTTT.